This T cell receptor beta chain was sequenced during a study of T-cell reconstitution after alpha-beta-depleted transplantation in children. Unique molecular identifiers were used to barcode this TCRbeta library. TCRdb ran MiXCR on the PCR reads and lists one entry per CDR3 protein. The table records approximately 980,000 distinct CDR3 sequences, around 30% of them present only once. The input for sequencing was PBMCs, mostly from graft donor cells, taken 360 days after TCRalphabeta/CD19-depleted stem cell transplant. The receptor was derived from a boy younger than two who had a stem cell transplant for SCID, so the T cells may come from the graft donor.

The CDR3: CASSHATGVEQYF. CDR3 coding DNA: TGCGCCAGCAGCCATGCAACAGGGGTTGAGCAGTACTTC. The rearrangement joins TRBV4-3 to TRBJ2-7; 7 bases agree with TRBD1. The CDR3 has 13 residues. Germline values: CDR1 LGHNA, CDR2 YSLEER. V shed 3 bases and J 7 bases; nucleotides not matched to a gene: 6.